The rows below give T cell receptor beta chains drawn from one sample of a study of cytotoxic CD8 clonotypes in ibrutinib-treated CLL. The table came from immunoSEQ multiplex PCR; TCRdb's copy has only in-frame clones and leaves some out. The sample holds some 93,000 clones, about 78% seen once. Sequences were derived from PBMCs, sampled after 12 months of ibrutinib treatment. Receptor source: a human donor with chronic lymphocytic leukemia. The CDR3 runs from the conserved cysteine through the conserved F or W. A D gene is named only where the DNA matches it firmly. Only part of the rows carry a size: once, few, many, or a class if the clone is expanded.

CDR3 length	clone size	V gene	D gene	J gene	CDR3 protein	CDR3 DNA
14	-	TRBV5-1	-	TRBJ2-5	CASSLDRRGETQYF	TGCGCCAGCAGCTTGGACAGGAGAGGAGAGACCCAGTACTTC
16	-	TRBV7-9	-	TRBJ1-1	CASSIGTEWAGTEAFF	TGTGCCAGCAGCATCGGGACCGAGTGGGCCGGCACTGAAGCTTTCTTT
11	-	TRBV19	-	TRBJ2-1	CASSIANEQFF	TGTGCCAGTAGTATTGCGAATGAGCAGTTCTTC
12	-	TRBV5-1	TRBD1	TRBJ1-2	CASSLGQYGYTF	TGCGCCAGCAGTTTGGGACAGTATGGCTACACCTTC
19	-	TRBV21-1	-	TRBJ1-1	CASSKVERGLQQPFIEAFF	TGTGCCAGCAGCAAAGTCGAGAGGGGACTACAACAGCCCTTTATTGAAGCTTTCTTT
16	-	TRBV4-1	TRBD2	TRBJ2-7	CASSDNQAGIVHEQYF	TGCGCCAGCAGTGATAACCAAGCGGGGATCGTCCACGAGCAGTACTTC
15	-	TRBV18	TRBD1	TRBJ2-1	CASSPGTGKNNEQFF	TGTGCCAGCTCACCAGGGACAGGGAAGAACAATGAGCAGTTCTTC
16	few	TRBV7-3	-	TRBJ2-3	CASSSRTTPAADTQYF	TGTGCCAGCAGCTCCAGGACCACCCCGGCGGCAGATACGCAGTATTTT
12	-	TRBV2	-	TRBJ1-1	CASSQGITEAFF	TGTGCCAGCAGTCAAGGGATCACTGAAGCTTTCTTT
14	-	TRBV9	-	TRBJ2-5	CASSVDGDLGTQYF	TGTGCCAGCAGCGTGGACGGCGATTTGGGGACCCAGTACTTC
18	-	TRBV4-1	-	TRBJ1-6	CASSQVSLQRGSDSPLHF	TGCGCCAGCAGCCAAGTATCACTTCAAAGGGGTTCGGATTCACCCCTCCACTTT
12	-	TRBV7-2	-	TRBJ2-7	CASSRQLYEQYF	TGTGCCAGCAGCAGACAGTTATACGAGCAGTACTTC
13	-	TRBV6-1	-	TRBJ2-5	CASNLDGQETQYF	TGTGCCAGCAACCTGGACGGTCAAGAGACCCAGTACTTC
14	-	TRBV6-5	-	TRBJ1-6	CASSYGGSGSPLHF	TGTGCCAGCAGTTACGGAGGGTCGGGGTCACCCCTCCACTTT
15	-	TRBV7-3	-	TRBJ2-3	CASSLTGSTTDTQYF	TGTGCCAGCAGCTTAACAGGATCTACGACAGATACGCAGTATTTT
15	-	TRBV25-1	TRBD1	TRBJ2-5	CASSEGTGLSKTQYF	TGTGCCAGCAGTGAAGGGACAGGGCTTAGCAAGACCCAGTACTTC
16	once	TRBV7-6	TRBD2	TRBJ2-3	CASSLELAGPTDTQYF	TGTGCCAGCAGCTTAGAACTAGCGGGGCCCACAGATACGCAGTATTTT
18	-	TRBV9	TRBD2	TRBJ2-1	CASSSRGLAGGAYNEQFF	TGTGCCAGCAGCTCCAGAGGGCTAGCGGGGGGTGCGTACAATGAGCAGTTCTTC
17	-	TRBV4-3	-	TRBJ2-3	CASSQEGGGVSTDTQYF	TGCGCCAGCAGCCAAGAAGGAGGCGGGGTAAGCACAGATACGCAGTATTTT
13	-	TRBV10-1	-	TRBJ2-2	CASSAVVTGELFF	TGCGCCAGCAGTGCAGTTGTCACCGGGGAGCTGTTTTTT
14	-	TRBV6-6	-	TRBJ1-2	CASSSGTSENGYTF	TGTGCCAGCAGTTCCGGGACGTCGGAGAATGGCTACACCTTC
14	-	TRBV10-2	-	TRBJ1-3	CASSEQGPGNTIYF	TGCGCCAGCAGTGAGCAGGGCCCTGGAAACACCATATATTTT
14	-	TRBV9	-	TRBJ2-3	CASSVRLSTDTQYF	TGTGCCAGCAGCGTGAGGCTGAGCACAGATACGCAGTATTTT
15	-	TRBV7-9	-	TRBJ2-3	CASSLGTVRTDTQYF	TGTGCCAGCAGCTTAGGGACAGTGCGCACAGATACGCAGTATTTT
12	-	TRBV29-1	-	TRBJ1-1	CSVCRDGTEAFF	TGCAGCGTATGCCGGGATGGCACTGAAGCTTTCTTT
15	once	TRBV9	TRBD1	TRBJ1-1	CASSARQGSNTEAFF	TGTGCCAGCAGCGCCCGACAGGGGTCGAACACTGAAGCTTTCTTT
15	-	TRBV6-1	-	TRBJ1-3	CASSGTGISGNTIYF	TGTGCCAGCAGCGGGACGGGGATCTCTGGAAACACCATATATTTT
15	-	TRBV5-4	TRBD2	TRBJ2-3	CASSPSGGDTDTQYF	TGTGCCAGCAGCCCTAGCGGGGGAGACACAGATACGCAGTATTTT
15	-	TRBV5-5	-	TRBJ2-7	CASSLKGLQTYEQYF	TGTGCCAGCAGCTTGAAAGGGCTCCAGACCTACGAGCAGTACTTC
15	-	TRBV9	-	TRBJ1-2	CASSARQEPNYGYTF	TGTGCCAGCAGCGCCCGACAGGAACCTAACTATGGCTACACCTTC
13	few	TRBV5-1	-	TRBJ2-3	CATEIEGTDTQYF	TGCGCCACCGAAATTGAGGGCACAGATACGCAGTATTTT
15	-	TRBV7-2	TRBD2	TRBJ2-7	CASSPGGAATYEQYF	TGTGCCAGCAGCCCGGGGGGGGCCGCCACCTACGAGCAGTACTTC
13	-	TRBV5-6	-	TRBJ2-2	CASSLVRTGELFF	TGTGCCAGCAGCTTGGTCAGGACCGGGGAGCTGTTTTTT
14	-	TRBV7-3	TRBD1	TRBJ1-2	CASSGAGGDYGYTF	TGTGCCAGCAGCGGGGCAGGGGGCGACTATGGCTACACCTTC
15	-	TRBV18	-	TRBJ2-5	CASSPGDQIRETQYF	TGTGCCAGCTCACCGGGAGACCAGATTCGAGAGACCCAGTACTTC
15	few	TRBV11-3	TRBD2	TRBJ2-5	CASSLAGGAAETQYF	TGTGCCAGCAGCTTGGCGGGGGGGGCCGCAGAGACCCAGTACTTC
13	-	TRBV30	-	TRBJ1-6	CAWSTEVNSPLHF	TGTGCCTGGAGTACCGAGGTTAATTCACCCCTCCACTTT
15	once	TRBV7-3	-	TRBJ2-3	CASSLRGGGTDTQYF	TGTGCCAGCAGCTTAAGAGGGGGTGGGACGGATACGCAGTATTTT
17	-	TRBV7-9	-	TRBJ2-3	CASSYFRRGPTSDTQYF	TGTGCCAGCAGCTACTTCCGGCGGGGGCCTACATCGGATACGCAGTATTTT
12	-	TRBV30	-	TRBJ2-7	CAWRKETYEQYF	TGTGCCTGGAGGAAAGAAACCTACGAGCAGTACTTC
14	-	TRBV5-8	-	TRBJ2-3	CASSLQGYGNTQYF	TGTGCCAGCAGCTTACAGGGTTATGGTAATACGCAGTATTTT
15	-	TRBV9	-	TRBJ1-5	CASSPRAGGNQPQHF	TGTGCCAGCAGCCCGAGGGCTGGGGGGAATCAGCCCCAGCATTTT
13	-	TRBV7-6	-	TRBJ1-1	CASSLDRVTEAFF	TGTGCCAGCAGCTTAGACAGGGTCACTGAAGCTTTCTTT
14	-	TRBV7-9	-	TRBJ2-2	CASSLDSNTGELFF	TGTGCCAGCAGCCTGGACTCAAACACCGGGGAGCTGTTTTTT
16	-	TRBV11-2	TRBD2	TRBJ2-3	CASRASGGKSTDTQYF	TGTGCCAGCAGAGCTAGCGGGGGTAAATCCACAGATACGCAGTATTTT
15	once	TRBV18	-	TRBJ1-5	CASSPAGGSNQPQHF	TGTGCCAGCTCCCCGGCTGGGGGTAGCAATCAGCCCCAGCATTTT
11	-	TRBV5-6	-	TRBJ1-2	CASSRRAGYTF	TGTGCCAGCAGCCGTAGAGCTGGCTACACCTTC
13	-	TRBV9	-	TRBJ2-5	CASSAAQSETQYF	TGTGCCAGCAGCGCGGCACAGAGCGAGACCCAGTACTTC
13	few	TRBV6-1	-	TRBJ1-2	CASSEAGDYGYTF	TGTGCCAGCAGTGAGGCGGGGGACTATGGCTACACCTTC
14	-	TRBV6-6	TRBD2	TRBJ2-7	CASTSFGGNYEQYF	TGTGCCAGCACCTCTTTCGGGGGGAACTACGAGCAGTACTTC
15	-	TRBV7-2	TRBD2	TRBJ2-3	CASSLHGGATDTQYF	TGTGCCAGCAGCTTACACGGGGGGGCCACAGATACGCAGTATTTT
16	-	TRBV5-1	-	TRBJ2-3	CASSFKGGAGTDTQYF	TGCGCCAGCAGCTTCAAGGGGGGGGCTGGCACAGATACGCAGTATTTT
12	-	TRBV19	-	TRBJ2-2	CASSQNTGELFF	TGTGCCAGTAGCCAAAACACCGGGGAGCTGTTTTTT
15	-	TRBV5-1	TRBD2	TRBJ2-1	CASSLTSGGADEQFF	TGCGCCAGCAGCTTGACTAGCGGGGGGGCCGATGAGCAGTTCTTC